The 3 T cell receptor beta chains reported below all come from one sample, sequenced in a study of CD8 T cells in Susac syndrome. RNA, at roughly 0.45 to 1 ug, was reverse transcribed with random hexamers. TCRdb ran MiXCR on the immunoSEQ multiplex PCR reads and lists one entry per CDR3 protein. Here the sample spans over 350,000 distinct CDR3 sequences, approximately 89% being singletons. The sequenced sample consisted of CD8+ T cells from PBMCs. These receptors were taken from a human donor with multiple sclerosis.

The chain joins TRBV5-1 to TRBJ1-1; D is undetermined. V gave up 2 bases and J gave up 0 bases, with 8 bases separating them. The CDR3 length is 14 residues. Per the germline V gene, CDR1 is SGHRS and CDR2 is YFSETQ. The CDR3: CASSFTAMNTEAFF. DNA of the CDR3: TGCGCCAGCAGCTTTACAGCCATGAACACTGAAGCTTTCTTT.

The genes are TRBV11-2 and TRBJ2-7, with 8 bases lining up with TRBD1. Per germline, CDR1 SGHAT and CDR2 FQNNGV. V lost 0 bases and J lost 3; bases outside the gene matches: 4. The CDR3 is made up of 15 amino acids. The CDR3 nucleotides are TGTGCCAGCAGCTTAGAGGGACAGGCCTTCTACGAGCAGTACTTC. Protein product: CASSLEGQAFYEQYF.

The chain links TRBV4-1 to TRBJ2-1; D is possibly TRBD1 or TRBD2 (6 bases each). There are 16 residues in the CDR3. Trimming took off 1 base at V and 0 bases at J, with 10 bases between the two ends. CDR1 is MGHRA and CDR2 is YSYEKL in the germline V gene. The CDR3: CASSQGGALSYNEQFF. As DNA, the CDR3 is TGCGCCAGCAGCCAAGGGGGGGCCCTCTCCTACAATGAGCAGTTCTTC.